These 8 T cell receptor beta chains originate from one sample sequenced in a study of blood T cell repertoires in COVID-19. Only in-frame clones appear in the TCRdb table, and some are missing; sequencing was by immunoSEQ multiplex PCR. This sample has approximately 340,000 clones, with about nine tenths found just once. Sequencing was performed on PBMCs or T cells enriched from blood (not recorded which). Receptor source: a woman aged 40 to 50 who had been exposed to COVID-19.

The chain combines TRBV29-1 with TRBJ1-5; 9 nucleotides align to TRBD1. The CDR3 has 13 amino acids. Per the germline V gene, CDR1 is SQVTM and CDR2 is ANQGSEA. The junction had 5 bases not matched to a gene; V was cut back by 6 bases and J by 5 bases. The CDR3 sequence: CSVTQGADQPQHF. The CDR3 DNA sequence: TGCAGCGTGACACAGGGGGCCGATCAGCCCCAGCATTTT.

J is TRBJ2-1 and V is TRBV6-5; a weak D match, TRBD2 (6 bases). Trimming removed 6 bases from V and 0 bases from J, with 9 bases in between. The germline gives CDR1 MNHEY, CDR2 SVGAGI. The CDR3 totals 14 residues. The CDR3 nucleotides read TGTGCCAGCAGCGTCGGGAGCTCCTACAATGAGCAGTTCTTC. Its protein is CASSVGSSYNEQFF.

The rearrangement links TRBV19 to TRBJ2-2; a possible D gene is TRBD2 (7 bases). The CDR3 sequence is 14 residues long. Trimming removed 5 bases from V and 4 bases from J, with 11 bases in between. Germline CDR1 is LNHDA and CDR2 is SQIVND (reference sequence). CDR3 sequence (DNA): TGTGCCAGTAGTGGCGGGGGCCTCACCGGGGAGCTGTTTTTT. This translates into CASSGGGLTGELFF.

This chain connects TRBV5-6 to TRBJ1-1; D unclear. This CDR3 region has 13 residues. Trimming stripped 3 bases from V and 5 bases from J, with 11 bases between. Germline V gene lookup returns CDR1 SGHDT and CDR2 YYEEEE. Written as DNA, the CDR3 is TGTGCCAGCAGCTATCCGCGGGAAACTGAAGCTTTCTTT. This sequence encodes CASSYPRETEAFF.

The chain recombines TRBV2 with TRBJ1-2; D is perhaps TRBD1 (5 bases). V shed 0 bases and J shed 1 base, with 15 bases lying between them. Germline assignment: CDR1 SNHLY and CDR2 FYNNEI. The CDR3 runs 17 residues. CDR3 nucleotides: TGTGCCAGCAGTGAAGCCGTGGAGGGGCAGAATAACTATGGCTACACCTTC. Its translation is CASSEAVEGQNNYGYTF.

The CDR3 region is CASSSLQGTYEQYF. In DNA form, the CDR3 reads TGTGCCAGCAGCTCCCTACAGGGTACGTACGAGCAGTACTTC. The chain uses TRBV7-9 and TRBJ2-7, with D possibly being TRBD1 (6 bases). This CDR3 has 14 amino acids. The germline V gene encodes CDR1 SEHNR and CDR2 FQNEAQ (reference sequence). The V end was cut by 4 bases, the J end by 4 bases, with 14 bases between.

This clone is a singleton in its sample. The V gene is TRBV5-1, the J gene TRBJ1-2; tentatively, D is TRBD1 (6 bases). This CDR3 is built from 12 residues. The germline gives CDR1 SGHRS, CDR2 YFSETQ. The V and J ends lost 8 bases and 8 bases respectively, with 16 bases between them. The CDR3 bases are TGCGCCAGTAGAACAGGGATAAGCGGCTACACCTTC. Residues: CASRTGISGYTF.

The CDR3 loop reads CASSIPPSGSYEQFF. The CDR3 nucleotides are TGTGCCAGTAGTATTCCCCCTAGCGGGAGCTATGAGCAGTTCTTC. This chain joins TRBV19 and TRBJ2-1; 10 bases align to TRBD2. Germline trimming cut 3 bases from V and 8 bases from J; bases unmatched to any gene: 7. The CDR3 contains 15 residues. Germline CDR1 and CDR2: LNHDA and SQIVND (reference sequence).